A single sample is the source of the 14 T cell receptor beta chains below, sequenced in a study of blood T cell repertoires in COVID-19. Assay used: immunoSEQ multiplex PCR; TCRdb lists only in-frame clones, some missing. Found here are roughly 500,000 clones, over 75% of them singletons; the top ten hold less than 2%. Sequenced input: PBMCs or T cells enriched from blood (not recorded which). These receptors all come from a woman aged 40 to 55 who had recovered from COVID-19.

This rearrangement joins TRBV10-3 to TRBJ1-2; the D is unclear. Trimming cost V 0 bases and J 4 bases, with 12 bases left between them. This CDR3 is built from 15 residues. Per the germline V gene, CDR1 is ENHRY and CDR2 is SYGVKD. The CDR3 sequence is CAISESREEPYGYTF. In nucleotides, the CDR3 is TGTGCCATCAGTGAGTCAAGAGAAGAACCCTATGGCTACACCTTC.

The V and J genes are TRBV19 and TRBJ1-1; 9 bases align to TRBD1. Per germline, CDR1 LNHDA and CDR2 SQIVND (reference sequence). The CDR3 runs to 14 residues. Germline trimming cut 7 bases from V and 1 base from J; bases unmatched to any gene: 4. CDR3: CASTHRGPNTEAFF. CDR3 coding DNA: TGTGCCAGTACCCACAGGGGGCCGAACACTGAAGCTTTCTTT.

A single count supports this clone. V usage is TRBV14 and J usage is TRBJ1-1; D is perhaps TRBD1 (6 bases). With 2 bases removed from V and 1 base from J, the gap between germline ends came to 20 bases. The CDR3 length is 18 residues. The germline V gene has CDR1 SGHDN and CDR2 FVKESK. CDR3 bases: TGTGCCAGCAGCCAACTCATACGGGACACCTGGAGGAACACTGAAGCTTTCTTT. It is translated as CASSQLIRDTWRNTEAFF.

This clone showed up just once. This chain links TRBV11-2 with TRBJ1-2, with unresolved D. The CDR3 is 14 residues long. CDR1 is SGHAT, CDR2 FQNNGV, per germline. V was trimmed by 1 base and J by 4 bases, leaving 10 bases between them. CDR3 DNA sequence: TGTGCCAGCAGCTTAGGAGTGGTAGCCTATGGCTACACCTTC. As protein: CASSLGVVAYGYTF.

In DNA form, the CDR3 reads TGTGCCAGCAGTTCTCCCCCCGGCCATCAGGGCACTGAAGCTTTCTTT. Translating gives CASSSPPGHQGTEAFF. The chain couples TRBV7-9 to TRBJ1-1; weak D call: TRBD1 (5 bases). Germline V gene data show CDR1 as SEHNR and CDR2 as FQNEAQ (reference sequence). The CDR3 contains 16 residues. The ends were cut back, 6 bases at V and 4 bases at J, with 21 bases in the middle.

The chain has TRBV6-2 or TRBV6-3 and TRBJ1-4; no firm D call. The V gene's germline CDR1 is MNHEY and CDR2 SVGEGT. The CDR3 is 15 residues long. V was shortened by 5 bases and J by 8 bases, with 18 bases between the two germline ends. The CDR3, as DNA: TGTGCCAGCAGTGCATACCGGGGTCAAACAGAAAAACTGTTTTTT. This translates into CASSAYRGQTEKLFF.

As DNA, the CDR3 is TGTGCCAGCAGCTTCGGTGCGAACACCGGGGAGCTGTTTTTT. Its translation is CASSFGANTGELFF. The chain is built from TRBV5-5 and TRBJ2-2, with D unclear. This CDR3 spans 14 amino acids. From germline, CDR1 is SGHKS and CDR2 YYEKEE (reference sequence). Trimming took 2 bases from V and 0 from J, leaving 5 bases between them. Full variable domain (missing parts from reference TRBV5-5 and TRBJ2-2): DAGVTQSPTHLIKTRGQQVTLRCSPISGHKSVSWYQQVLGQGPQFIFQYYEKEERGRGNFPDRFSARQFPNYSSELNVNALLLGDSALYLCASSFGANTGELFFGEGSRLTVL.

V usage is TRBV5-6 and J usage is TRBJ2-6; 8 nucleotides agree with TRBD1. The CDR3 is 18 amino acids. V shed 6 bases and J 0 bases; nucleotides not matched to a gene: 11. CDR1 and CDR2 from the germline V gene are SGHDT and YYEEEE. CDR3 in amino acids: CASTSRTGTYSGANVLTF. CDR3 coding DNA: TGTGCCAGCACCTCCCGGACAGGGACCTACTCTGGGGCCAACGTCCTGACTTTC.

The V and J genes are TRBV29-1 and TRBJ2-2; 7 bases fit TRBD2. CDR3 length: 14 residues. Trimming at V came to 3 bases and at J to 6 bases, leaving 7 bases not matched to a gene. Germline V lookup: CDR1 SQVTM, CDR2 ANQGSEA. CDR3 sequence (DNA): TGCAGCGTTGAGGGGACTATTACGGCCGGGGAGCTGTTTTTT. This encodes CSVEGTITAGELFF.

CDR3 protein: CASRAGTSPQRYEQYF. DNA for the CDR3: TGCGCCAGCAGGGCCGGGACTAGTCCTCAAAGATACGAGCAGTACTTC. The V call is TRBV10-2, the J call TRBJ2-7; 8 bases align to TRBD2. Trimming at V came to 6 bases and at J to 4 bases, leaving 14 bases not matched to a gene. Per the germline V gene, CDR1 is WSHSY and CDR2 is SAAADI. The CDR3 runs 16 residues.

This chain joins TRBV7-2 and TRBJ1-5; D may be TRBD1 (5 bases). The CDR3 has 17 residues. Germline V gene sequence: CDR1 SGHTA, CDR2 FQGNSA. Trimming took 2 bases from V and 0 from J, leaving 14 bases between them. The CDR3 loop is CASSLWAGVDSNQPQHF. CDR3 sequence (DNA): TGTGCCAGCAGCTTATGGGCGGGGGTGGATAGCAATCAGCCCCAGCATTTT. The full variable domain, in which reference TRBV7-2 and TRBJ1-5 provide the parts outside the CDR3, is GAGVSQSPSNKVTEKGKDVELRCDPISGHTALYWYRQSLGQGLEFLIYFQGNSAPDKSGLPSDRFSAERTGGSVSTLTIQRTQQEDSAVYLCASSLWAGVDSNQPQHFGDGTRLSIL.

The V call is TRBV11-2, the J call TRBJ2-7, with 10 bases matching TRBD2. Germline CDR1 SGHAT, CDR2 FQNNGV. The CDR3 runs 18 residues. V dropped 2 bases and J dropped 2; count of bases not matched to a gene: 12. The CDR3 loop is CASSLWGFVGTSAYEQYF. The CDR3 DNA sequence: TGTGCCAGCAGCTTATGGGGGTTTGTGGGGACTAGCGCCTACGAGCAGTACTTC.

The V gene is TRBV18, the J gene TRBJ2-1; weak D call: TRBD1 (6 bases). Trimming removed 2 bases at V and 2 bases at J, with 10 bases between. CDR1 and CDR2 from the germline V gene are KGHSH and LQKENI. There are 15 residues in the CDR3. The CDR3 loop reads CASSPTGNAYNEQFF. CDR3 sequence (DNA): TGTGCCAGCTCACCAACAGGGAATGCCTACAATGAGCAGTTCTTC.

V usage is TRBV29-1 and J usage is TRBJ1-2, with 7 bases that match TRBD1. Germline trimming cut 7 bases from V and 6 bases from J; bases unmatched to any gene: 14. This CDR3 region has 14 residues. From germline, CDR1 is SQVTM and CDR2 ANQGSEA. CDR3 in amino acids: CSAGHSPGGDGYTF. Here the CDR3 DNA reads TGCAGCGCTGGGCATAGTCCAGGGGGTGATGGCTACACCTTC.